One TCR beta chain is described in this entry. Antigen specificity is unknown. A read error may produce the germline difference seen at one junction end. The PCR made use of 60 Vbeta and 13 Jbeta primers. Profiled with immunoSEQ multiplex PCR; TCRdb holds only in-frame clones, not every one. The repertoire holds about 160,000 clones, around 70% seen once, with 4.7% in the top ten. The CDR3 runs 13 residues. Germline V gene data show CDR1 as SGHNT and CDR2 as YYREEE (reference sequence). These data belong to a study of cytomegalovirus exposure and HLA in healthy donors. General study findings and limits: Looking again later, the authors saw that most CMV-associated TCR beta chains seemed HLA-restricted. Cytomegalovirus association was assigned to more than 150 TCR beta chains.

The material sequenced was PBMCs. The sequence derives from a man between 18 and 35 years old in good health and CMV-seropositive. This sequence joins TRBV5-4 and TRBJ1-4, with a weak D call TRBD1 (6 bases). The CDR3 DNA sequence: TGTGCCACCAGCTTGGGGGCCCGGGAGGAACTGTTTTTT. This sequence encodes CATSLGAREELFF.